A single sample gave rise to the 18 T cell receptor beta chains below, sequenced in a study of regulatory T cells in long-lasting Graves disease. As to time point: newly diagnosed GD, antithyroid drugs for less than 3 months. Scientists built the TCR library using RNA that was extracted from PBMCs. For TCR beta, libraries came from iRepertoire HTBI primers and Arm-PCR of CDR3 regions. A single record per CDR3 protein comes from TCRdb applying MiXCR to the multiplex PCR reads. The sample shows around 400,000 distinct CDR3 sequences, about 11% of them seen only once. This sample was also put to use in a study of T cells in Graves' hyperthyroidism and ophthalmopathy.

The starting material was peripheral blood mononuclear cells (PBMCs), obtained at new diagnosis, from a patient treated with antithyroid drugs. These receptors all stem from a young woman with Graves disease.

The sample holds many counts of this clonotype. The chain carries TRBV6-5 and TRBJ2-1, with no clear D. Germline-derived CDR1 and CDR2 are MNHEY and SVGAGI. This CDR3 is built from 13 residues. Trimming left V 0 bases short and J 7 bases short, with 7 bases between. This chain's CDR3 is CASSYSQHNEQFF. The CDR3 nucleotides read TGTGCCAGCAGTTACTCCCAGCATAATGAGCAGTTCTTC.

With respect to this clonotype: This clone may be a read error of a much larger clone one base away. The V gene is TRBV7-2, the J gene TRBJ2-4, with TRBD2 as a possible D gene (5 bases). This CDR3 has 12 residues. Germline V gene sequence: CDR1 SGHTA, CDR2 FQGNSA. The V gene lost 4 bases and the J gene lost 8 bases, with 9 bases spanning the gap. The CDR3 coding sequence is TGTGCCAGCAGCTACGGGGTGGACATTCAGTACTTC. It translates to CASSYGVDIQYF.

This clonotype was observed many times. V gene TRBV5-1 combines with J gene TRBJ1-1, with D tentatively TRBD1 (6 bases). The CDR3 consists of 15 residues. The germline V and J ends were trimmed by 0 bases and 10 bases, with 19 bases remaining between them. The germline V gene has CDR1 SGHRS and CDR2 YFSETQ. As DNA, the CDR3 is TGCGCCAGCAGCTTGGAGTCAGGGGCCTTAAGTGGAGCTTTCTTT. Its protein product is CASSLESGALSGAFF.

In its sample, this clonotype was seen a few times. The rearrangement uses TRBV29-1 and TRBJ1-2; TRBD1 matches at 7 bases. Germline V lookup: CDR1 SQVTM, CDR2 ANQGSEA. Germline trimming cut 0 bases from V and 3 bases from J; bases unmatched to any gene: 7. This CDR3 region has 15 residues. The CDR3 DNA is TGCAGCGTTGAAGATATGGTACAGGGGCACTATGGCTACACCTTC. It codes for CSVEDMVQGHYGYTF.

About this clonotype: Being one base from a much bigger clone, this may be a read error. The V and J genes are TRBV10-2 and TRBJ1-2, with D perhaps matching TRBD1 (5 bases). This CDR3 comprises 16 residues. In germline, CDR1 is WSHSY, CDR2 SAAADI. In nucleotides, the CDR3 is TGCGTCAGCAGTATAAGAGCGGACACTCTAAACTATGGCTACACCTTC. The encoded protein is CVSSIRADTLNYGYTF.

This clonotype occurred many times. Here the CDR3 DNA reads TGTGCCAGCTCACCACCCGGACTAGCGGGAGAGACCCAGTACTTC. Translated: CASSPPGLAGETQYF. The J gene is TRBJ2-5, the V gene TRBV18, with 11 positions matching TRBD2. Losses at the gene ends were 0 bases for V and 4 bases for J; bases not matched to a gene: 1. CDR1 is KGHSH and CDR2 is LQKENI in the germline V gene. This CDR3 has 15 amino acids.

The CDR3 reads CSARLRDSIQYF. CDR3 DNA sequence: TGCAGTGCTAGATTGCGGGATAGCATTCAGTACTTC. This sequence joins TRBV20-1 and TRBJ2-4; tentatively, D is TRBD2 (6 bases). Trimming pared 2 bases from V and 9 bases from J, leaving 11 bases between. The germline gives CDR1 DFQATT, CDR2 SNEGSKA (reference sequence). The CDR3 covers 12 residues.

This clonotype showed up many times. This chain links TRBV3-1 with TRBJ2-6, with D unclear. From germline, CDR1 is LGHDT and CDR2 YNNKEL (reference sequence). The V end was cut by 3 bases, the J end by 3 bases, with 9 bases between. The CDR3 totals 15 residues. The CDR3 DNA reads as TGTGCCAGCAGCCAGGGGTTCGTTGGGGCCAACGTCCTGACTTTC. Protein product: CASSQGFVGANVLTF.

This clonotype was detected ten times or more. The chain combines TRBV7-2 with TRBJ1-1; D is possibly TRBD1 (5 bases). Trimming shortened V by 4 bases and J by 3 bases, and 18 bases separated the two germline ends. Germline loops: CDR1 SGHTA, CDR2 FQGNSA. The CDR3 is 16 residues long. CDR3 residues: CASSSSPRAGDTEAFF. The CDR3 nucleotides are TGTGCCAGCAGCTCCTCACCTCGGGCGGGGGACACTGAAGCTTTCTTT.

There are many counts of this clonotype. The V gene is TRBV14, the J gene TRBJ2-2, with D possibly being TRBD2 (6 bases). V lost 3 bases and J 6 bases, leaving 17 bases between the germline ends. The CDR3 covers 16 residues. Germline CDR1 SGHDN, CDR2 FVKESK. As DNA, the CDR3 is TGTGCCAGCAGCCATACCTGGCAGGGAGGCGCCGGGGAGCTGTTTTTT. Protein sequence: CASSHTWQGGAGELFF.

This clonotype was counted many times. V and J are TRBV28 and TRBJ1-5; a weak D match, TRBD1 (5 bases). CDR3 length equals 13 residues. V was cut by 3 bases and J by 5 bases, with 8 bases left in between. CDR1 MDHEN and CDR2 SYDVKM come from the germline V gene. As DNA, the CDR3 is TGTGCCAGCAGTTTGATGGGGGATCAGCCCCAGCATTTT. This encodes CASSLMGDQPQHF.

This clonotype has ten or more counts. DNA for the CDR3: TGCGCCAGCAGCTTACAGGTTTTGGGCACTGAAGCTTTCTTT. Protein sequence: CASSLQVLGTEAFF. The gene calls are TRBV5-1 and TRBJ1-1; weak D call: TRBD1 (5 bases). This CDR3 spans 14 amino acids. Germline lookup yields CDR1 SGHRS and CDR2 YFSETQ. Deletions cut 2 bases from V and 4 bases from J, with 12 bases between.

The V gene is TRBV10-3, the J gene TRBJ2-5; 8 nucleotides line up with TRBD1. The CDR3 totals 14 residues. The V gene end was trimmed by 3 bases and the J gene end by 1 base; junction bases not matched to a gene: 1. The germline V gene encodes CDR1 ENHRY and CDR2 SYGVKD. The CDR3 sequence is CAISEGQGQETQYF. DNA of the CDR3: TGTGCCATCAGTGAAGGACAGGGCCAAGAGACCCAGTACTTC.

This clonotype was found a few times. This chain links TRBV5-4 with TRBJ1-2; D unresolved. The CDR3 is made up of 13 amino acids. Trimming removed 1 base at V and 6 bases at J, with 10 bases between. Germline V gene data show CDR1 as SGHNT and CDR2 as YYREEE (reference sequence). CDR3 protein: CASSLPSGNGYTF. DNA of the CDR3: TGTGCCAGCAGCTTGCCGTCCGGGAATGGCTACACCTTC.

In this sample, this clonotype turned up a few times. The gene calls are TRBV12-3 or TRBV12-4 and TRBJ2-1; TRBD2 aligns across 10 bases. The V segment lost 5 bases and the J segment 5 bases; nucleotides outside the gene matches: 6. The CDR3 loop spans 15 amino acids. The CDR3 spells CASSTPAGGNNEQFF. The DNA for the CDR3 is TGTGCCAGCAGTACCCCAGCGGGAGGGAACAATGAGCAGTTCTTC.

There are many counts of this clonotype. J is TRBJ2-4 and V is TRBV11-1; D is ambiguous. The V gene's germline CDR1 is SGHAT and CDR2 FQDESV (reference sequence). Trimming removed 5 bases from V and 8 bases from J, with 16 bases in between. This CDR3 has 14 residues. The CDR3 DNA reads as TGTGCCAGCAGCCTGCACCCTCGCGGAGACATTCAGTACTTC. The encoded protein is CASSLHPRGDIQYF.

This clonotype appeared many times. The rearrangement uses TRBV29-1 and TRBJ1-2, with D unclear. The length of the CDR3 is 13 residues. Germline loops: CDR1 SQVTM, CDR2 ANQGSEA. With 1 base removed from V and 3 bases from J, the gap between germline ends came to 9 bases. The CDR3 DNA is TGCAGCGTTGAAGTCGGGGTCTACTATGGCTACACCTTC. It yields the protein CSVEVGVYYGYTF.

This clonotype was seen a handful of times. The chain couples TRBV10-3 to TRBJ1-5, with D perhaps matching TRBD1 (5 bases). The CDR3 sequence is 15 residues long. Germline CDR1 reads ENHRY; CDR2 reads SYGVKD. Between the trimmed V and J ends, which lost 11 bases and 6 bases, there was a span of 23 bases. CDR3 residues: CAVNPGPNSGQPQHF. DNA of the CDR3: TGTGCCGTCAACCCGGGACCTAACTCGGGTCAGCCCCAGCATTTT.